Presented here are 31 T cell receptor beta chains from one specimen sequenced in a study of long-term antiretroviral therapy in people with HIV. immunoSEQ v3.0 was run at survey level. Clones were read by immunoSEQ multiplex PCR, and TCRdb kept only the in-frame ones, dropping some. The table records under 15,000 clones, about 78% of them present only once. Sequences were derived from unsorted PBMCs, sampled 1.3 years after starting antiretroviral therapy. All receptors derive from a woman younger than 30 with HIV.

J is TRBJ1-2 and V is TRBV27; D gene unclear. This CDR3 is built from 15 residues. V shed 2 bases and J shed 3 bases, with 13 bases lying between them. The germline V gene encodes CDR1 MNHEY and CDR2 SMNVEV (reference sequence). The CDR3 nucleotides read TGTGCCAGCAGTTTAACCCAGGCAGCCTACTATGGCTACACCTTC. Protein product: CASSLTQAAYYGYTF.

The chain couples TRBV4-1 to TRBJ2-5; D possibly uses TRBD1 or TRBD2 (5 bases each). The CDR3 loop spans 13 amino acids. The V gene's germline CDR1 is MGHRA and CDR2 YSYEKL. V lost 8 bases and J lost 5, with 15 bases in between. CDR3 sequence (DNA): TGCGCCAGCGGACTGGGGCCTTGGGAGACCCAGTACTTC. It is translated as CASGLGPWETQYF.

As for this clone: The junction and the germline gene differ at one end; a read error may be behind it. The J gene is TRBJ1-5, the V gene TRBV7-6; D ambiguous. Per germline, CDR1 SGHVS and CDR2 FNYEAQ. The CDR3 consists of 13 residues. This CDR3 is CASSLRENRPQHF. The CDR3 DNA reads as TGTGCCAGCAGCTTAAGGGAAAATCGGCCCCAGCATTTT.

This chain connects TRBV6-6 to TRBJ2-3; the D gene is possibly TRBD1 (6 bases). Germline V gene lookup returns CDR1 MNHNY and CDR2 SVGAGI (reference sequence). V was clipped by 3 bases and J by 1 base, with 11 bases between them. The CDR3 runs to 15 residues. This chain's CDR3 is CASSYQGSRTDTQYF. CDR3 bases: TGTGCCAGCAGTTATCAGGGGTCCCGCACAGATACGCAGTATTTT.

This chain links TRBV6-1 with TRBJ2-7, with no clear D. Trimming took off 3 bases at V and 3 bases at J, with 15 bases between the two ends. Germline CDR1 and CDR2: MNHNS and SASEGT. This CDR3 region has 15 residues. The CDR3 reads CASSETESILYEQYF. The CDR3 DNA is TGTGCCAGCAGTGAGACGGAGTCTATCCTCTACGAGCAGTACTTC.

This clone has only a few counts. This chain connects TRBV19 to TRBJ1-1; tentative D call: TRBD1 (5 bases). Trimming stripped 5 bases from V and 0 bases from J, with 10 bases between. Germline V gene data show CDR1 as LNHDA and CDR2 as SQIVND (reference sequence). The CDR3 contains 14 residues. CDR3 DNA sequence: TGTGCCAGTAGTCCGGCAGGGTTGAACACTGAAGCTTTCTTT. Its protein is CASSPAGLNTEAFF.

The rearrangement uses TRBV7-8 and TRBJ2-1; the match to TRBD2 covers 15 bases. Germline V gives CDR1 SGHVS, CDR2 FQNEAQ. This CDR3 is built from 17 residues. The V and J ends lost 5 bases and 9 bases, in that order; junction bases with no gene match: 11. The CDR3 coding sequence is TGTGCCAGCAGCCCCGGACTAGCGGGGGGGCCTGTCGGTGAGCAGTTCTTC. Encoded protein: CASSPGLAGGPVGEQFF.

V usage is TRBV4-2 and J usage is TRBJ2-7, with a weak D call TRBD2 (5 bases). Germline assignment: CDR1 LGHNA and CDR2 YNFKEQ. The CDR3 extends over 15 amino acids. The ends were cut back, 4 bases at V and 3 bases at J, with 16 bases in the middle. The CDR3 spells CASSLGRGNIYEQYF. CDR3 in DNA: TGTGCCAGCAGCCTAGGCCGGGGTAACATCTACGAGCAGTACTTC.

CDR3: CASSRGRTDTQYF. CDR3 in DNA: TGTGCCAGCAGTCGAGGGCGCACAGATACGCAGTATTTT. The chain recombines TRBV2 with TRBJ2-3, with a tentative D call TRBD2 (5 bases). Germline CDR1 is SNHLY and CDR2 is FYNNEI. CDR3 length equals 13 residues. V lost 5 bases and J lost 1, with 7 bases in between. The complete variable domain, with remaining parts taken from reference TRBV2 and TRBJ2-3, reads EPEVTQTPSHQVTQMGQEVILRCVPISNHLYFYWYRQILGQKVEFLVSFYNNEISEKSEIFDDQFSVERPDGSNFTLKIRSTKLEDSAMYFCASSRGRTDTQYFGPGTRLTVL.

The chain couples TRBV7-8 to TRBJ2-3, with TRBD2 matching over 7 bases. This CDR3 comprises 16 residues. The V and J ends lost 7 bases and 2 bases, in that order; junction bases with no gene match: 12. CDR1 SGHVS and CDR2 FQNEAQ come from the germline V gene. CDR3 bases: TGTGCCAGCACCGCCTCATCTAGCGGCAACACAGATACGCAGTATTTT. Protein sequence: CASTASSSGNTDTQYF.

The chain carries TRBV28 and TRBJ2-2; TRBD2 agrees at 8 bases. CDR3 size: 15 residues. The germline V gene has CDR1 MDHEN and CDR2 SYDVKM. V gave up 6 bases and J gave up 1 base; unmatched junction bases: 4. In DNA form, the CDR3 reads TGTGCCAGCAGGCCCACTAGCGGGAACACCGGGGAGCTGTTTTTT. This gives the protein CASRPTSGNTGELFF. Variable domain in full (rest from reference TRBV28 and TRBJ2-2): DVKVTQSSRYLVKRTGEKVFLECVQDMDHENMFWYRQDPGLGLRLIYFSYDVKMKEKGDIPEGYSVSREKKERFSLILESASTNQTSMYLCASRPTSGNTGELFFGEGSRLTVL.

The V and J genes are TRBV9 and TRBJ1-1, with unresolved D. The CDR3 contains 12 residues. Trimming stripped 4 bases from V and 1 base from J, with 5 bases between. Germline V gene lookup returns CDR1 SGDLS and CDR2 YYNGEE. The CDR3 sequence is CASSSGNTEAFF. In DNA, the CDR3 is TGTGCCAGCAGCTCGGGGAACACTGAAGCTTTCTTT.

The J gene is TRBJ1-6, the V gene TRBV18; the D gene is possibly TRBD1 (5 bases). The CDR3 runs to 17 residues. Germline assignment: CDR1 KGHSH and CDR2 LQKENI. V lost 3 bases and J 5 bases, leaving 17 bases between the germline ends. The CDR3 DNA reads TGTGCCAGCTCACCGATGGTGCGGGGCCTAGATAATTCACCCCTCCACTTT. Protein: CASSPMVRGLDNSPLHF.

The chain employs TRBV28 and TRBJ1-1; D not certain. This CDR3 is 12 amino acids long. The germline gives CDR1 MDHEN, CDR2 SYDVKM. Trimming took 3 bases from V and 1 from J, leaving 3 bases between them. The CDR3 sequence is CASSLTNTEAFF. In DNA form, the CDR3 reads TGTGCCAGCAGTTTGACGAACACTGAAGCTTTCTTT.

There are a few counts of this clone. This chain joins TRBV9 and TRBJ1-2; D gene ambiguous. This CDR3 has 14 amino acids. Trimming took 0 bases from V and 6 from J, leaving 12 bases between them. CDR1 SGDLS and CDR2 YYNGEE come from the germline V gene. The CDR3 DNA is TGTGCCAGCAGCGTAGATCCGGGCGGAAATGGCTACACCTTC. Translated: CASSVDPGGNGYTF.

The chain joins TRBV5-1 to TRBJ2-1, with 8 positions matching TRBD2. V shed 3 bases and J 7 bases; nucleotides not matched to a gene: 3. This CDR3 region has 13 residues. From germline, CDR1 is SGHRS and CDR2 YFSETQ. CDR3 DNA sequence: TGCGCCAGCAGCTACGGGGGGGAAAATGAGCAGTTCTTC. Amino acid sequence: CASSYGGENEQFF.

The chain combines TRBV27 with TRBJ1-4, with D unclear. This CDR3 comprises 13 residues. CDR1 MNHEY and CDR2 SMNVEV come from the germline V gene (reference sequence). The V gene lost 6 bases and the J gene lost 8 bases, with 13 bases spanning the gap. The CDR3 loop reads CASRRSSDEKLFF. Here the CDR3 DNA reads TGTGCCAGCAGGAGGTCGTCGGACGAAAAACTGTTTTTT.

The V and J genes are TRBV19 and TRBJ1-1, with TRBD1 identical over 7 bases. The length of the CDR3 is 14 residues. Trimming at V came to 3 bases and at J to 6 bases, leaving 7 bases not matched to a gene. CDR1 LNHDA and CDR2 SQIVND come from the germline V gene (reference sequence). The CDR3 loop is CASSIAGGISEAFF. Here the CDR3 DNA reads TGTGCCAGTAGTATCGCAGGGGGTATCTCTGAAGCTTTCTTT.

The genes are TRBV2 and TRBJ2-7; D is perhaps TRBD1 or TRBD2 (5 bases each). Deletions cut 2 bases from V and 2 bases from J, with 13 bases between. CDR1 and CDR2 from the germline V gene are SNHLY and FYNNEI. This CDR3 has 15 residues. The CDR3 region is CASSEILGPTYEQYF. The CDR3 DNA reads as TGTGCCAGCAGTGAAATCCTGGGACCGACCTACGAGCAGTACTTC.

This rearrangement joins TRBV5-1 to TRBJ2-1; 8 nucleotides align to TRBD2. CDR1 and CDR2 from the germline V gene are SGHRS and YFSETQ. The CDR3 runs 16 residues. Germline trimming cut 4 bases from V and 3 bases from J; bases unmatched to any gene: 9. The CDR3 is CASSDQGGGIYNEQFF. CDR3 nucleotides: TGCGCCAGCAGCGATCAGGGCGGGGGGATCTACAATGAGCAGTTCTTC.

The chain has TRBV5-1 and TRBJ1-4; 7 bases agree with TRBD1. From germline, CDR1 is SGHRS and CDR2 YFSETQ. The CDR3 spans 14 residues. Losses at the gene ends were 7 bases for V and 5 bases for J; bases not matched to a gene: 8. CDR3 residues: CASRTLTGNEKLFF. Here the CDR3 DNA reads TGCGCCAGCCGAACGTTGACAGGGAATGAAAAACTGTTTTTT.

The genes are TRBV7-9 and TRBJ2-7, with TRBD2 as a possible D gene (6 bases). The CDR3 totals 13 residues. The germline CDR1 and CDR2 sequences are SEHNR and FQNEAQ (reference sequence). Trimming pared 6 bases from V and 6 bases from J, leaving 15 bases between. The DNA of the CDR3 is TGTGCCAGCAGTTATACACCCGGGGGCGAGCAGTACTTC. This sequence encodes CASSYTPGGEQYF.

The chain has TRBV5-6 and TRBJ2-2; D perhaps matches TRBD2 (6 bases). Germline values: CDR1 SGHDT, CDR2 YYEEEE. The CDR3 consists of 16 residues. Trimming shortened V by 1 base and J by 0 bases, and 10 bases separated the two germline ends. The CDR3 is CASSLRGGSNTGELFF. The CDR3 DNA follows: TGTGCCAGCAGCTTGCGTGGGGGGTCGAACACCGGGGAGCTGTTTTTT. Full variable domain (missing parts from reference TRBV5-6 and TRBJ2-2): DAGVTQSPTHLIKTRGQQVTLRCSPKSGHDTVSWYQQALGQGPQFIFQYYEEEERQRGNFPDRFSGHQFPNYSSELNVNALLLGDSALYLCASSLRGGSNTGELFFGEGSRLTVL.

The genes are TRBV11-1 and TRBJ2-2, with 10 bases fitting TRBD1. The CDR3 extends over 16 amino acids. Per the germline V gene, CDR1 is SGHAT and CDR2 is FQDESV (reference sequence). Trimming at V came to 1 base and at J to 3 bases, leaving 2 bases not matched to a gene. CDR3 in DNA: TGTGCCAGCAGCTTAGGACAGGGGGCGGACACCGGGGAGCTGTTTTTT. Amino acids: CASSLGQGADTGELFF.

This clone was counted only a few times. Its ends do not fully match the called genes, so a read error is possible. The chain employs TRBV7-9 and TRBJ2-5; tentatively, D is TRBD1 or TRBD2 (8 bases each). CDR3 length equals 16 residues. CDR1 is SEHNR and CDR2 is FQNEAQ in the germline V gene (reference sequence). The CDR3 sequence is CASSSGGAGGLEIQYF. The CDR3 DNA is TGTGCCAGCAGCTCAGGGGGCGCGGGAGGACTAGAGATCCAGTACTTC.

CDR3 amino acids: CASSDPDTTGELFF. The CDR3 nucleotides read TGTGCCAGCAGTGACCCGGACACCACCGGGGAGCTGTTTTTT. The chain uses TRBV6-4 and TRBJ2-2, with TRBD1 as a possible D gene (5 bases). The CDR3 consists of 14 residues. Trimming shortened V by 2 bases and J by 4 bases, and 8 bases separated the two germline ends. Looked up from germline, CDR1 is MRHNA and CDR2 is SNTAGT.

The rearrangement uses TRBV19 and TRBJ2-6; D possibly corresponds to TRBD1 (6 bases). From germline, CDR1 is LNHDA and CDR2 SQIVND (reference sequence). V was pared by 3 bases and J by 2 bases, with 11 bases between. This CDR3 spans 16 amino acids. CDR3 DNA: TGTGCCAGTAGTATTGGACAGAAAGCTGGGGCCAACGTCCTGACTTTC. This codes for CASSIGQKAGANVLTF.

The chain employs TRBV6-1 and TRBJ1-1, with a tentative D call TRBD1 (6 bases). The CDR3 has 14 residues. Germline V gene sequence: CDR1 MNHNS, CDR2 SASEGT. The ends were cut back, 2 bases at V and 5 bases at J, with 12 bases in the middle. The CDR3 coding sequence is TGTGCCAGCAGTGAACGGGGGGCTTGGACTGAAGCTTTCTTT. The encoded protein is CASSERGAWTEAFF.

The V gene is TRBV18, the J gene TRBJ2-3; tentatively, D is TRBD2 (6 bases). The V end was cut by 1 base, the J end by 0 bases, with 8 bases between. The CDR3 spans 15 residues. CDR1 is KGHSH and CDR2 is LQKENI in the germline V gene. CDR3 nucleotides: TGTGCCAGCTCACCACTCGGGACTAGCACAGATACGCAGTATTTT. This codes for CASSPLGTSTDTQYF.

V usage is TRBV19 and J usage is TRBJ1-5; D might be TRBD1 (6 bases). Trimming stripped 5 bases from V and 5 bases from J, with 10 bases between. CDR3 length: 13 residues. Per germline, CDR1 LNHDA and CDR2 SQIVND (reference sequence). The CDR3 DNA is TGTGCCAGTAGTGGACAGCGATATCAGCCCCAGCATTTT. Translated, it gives CASSGQRYQPQHF.

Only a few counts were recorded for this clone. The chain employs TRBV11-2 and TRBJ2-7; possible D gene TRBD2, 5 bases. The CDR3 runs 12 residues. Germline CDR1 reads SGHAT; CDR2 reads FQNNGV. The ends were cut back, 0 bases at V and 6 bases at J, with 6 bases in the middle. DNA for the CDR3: TGTGCCAGCAGCTTAGACGGGGTCGAGCAGTACTTC. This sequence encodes CASSLDGVEQYF. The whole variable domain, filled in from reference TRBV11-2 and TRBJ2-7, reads EAGVAQSPRYKIIEKRQSVAFWCNPISGHATLYWYQQILGQGPKLLIQFQNNGVVDDSQLPKDRFSAERLKGVDSTLKIQPAKLEDSAVYLCASSLDGVEQYFGPGTRLTVT.